One and the same sample provided the 18 T cell receptor beta chains below, sequenced in a study of cytomegalovirus exposure and HLA in healthy donors. PCR used 60 Vbeta primers and 13 Jbeta primers. Clones were read by immunoSEQ multiplex PCR, and TCRdb kept only the in-frame ones, dropping some. This sample has approximately 130,000 clones; roughly three quarters occur once, and the top ten carry about 3%. Sample: PBMCs. Receptor source: a man between 25 and 39 years old in good health and CMV-seronegative.

The V and J genes are TRBV5-6 and TRBJ1-2, with 8 bases identical to TRBD1. Germline V gene data show CDR1 as SGHDT and CDR2 as YYEEEE. J lost 4 bases, V lost 3 bases, and 14 bases had no gene match. The CDR3 covers 17 residues. The CDR3 protein is CASSYRRTGPGIYGYTF. DNA of the CDR3: TGTGCCAGCAGCTACCGACGGACAGGGCCGGGGATCTATGGCTACACCTTC.

The rearrangement uses TRBV2 and TRBJ1-2; TRBD1 might be the D (6 bases). CDR1 SNHLY and CDR2 FYNNEI come from the germline V gene. The CDR3 runs 15 residues. V shed 5 bases and J shed 2 bases, with 15 bases lying between them. CDR3 DNA: TGTGCCAGCAGTTCTAGGGTTACAGGGAACTATGGCTACACCTTC. Translating it yields CASSSRVTGNYGYTF.

CDR3: CASSGDGRRNSPLHF. CDR3 DNA: TGTGCCAGCAGCGGGGACGGGAGGCGAAATTCACCCCTCCACTTT. V gene TRBV7-2 combines with J gene TRBJ1-6; maybe TRBD1 (5 bases). V lost 5 bases to trimming and J lost 7 bases, with 15 bases between them. Germline V gene data show CDR1 as SGHTA and CDR2 as FQGNSA. This CDR3 has 15 residues.

The rearrangement joins TRBV15 to TRBJ2-6; 9 bases are a match to TRBD1. CDR3 length equals 21 residues. Trimming cost V 3 bases and J 3 bases; bases outside gene matches: 18. The V gene's germline CDR1 is LNHNV and CDR2 YYDKDF (reference sequence). The CDR3 bases are TGTGCCACCAGCAGCTTAAAGATTCCGGGACAGGGCCGTCTTGGGGCCAACGTCCTGACTTTC. Protein sequence: CATSSLKIPGQGRLGANVLTF.

This chain joins TRBV18 and TRBJ1-1; D remains unclear. CDR3 length: 14 amino acids. CDR1 and CDR2 (germline): KGHSH, LQKENI. The germline V and J ends were trimmed by 2 bases and 1 base, with 8 bases remaining between them. The CDR3 reads CASSPNSKNTEAFF. DNA for the CDR3: TGTGCCAGCTCACCAAACAGTAAGAACACTGAAGCTTTCTTT.

This clone appeared a few times. The chain recombines TRBV7-2 with TRBJ1-5, with TRBD1 matching over 8 bases. Germline trimming cut 3 bases from V and 4 bases from J; bases unmatched to any gene: 5. The germline CDR1 and CDR2 sequences are SGHTA and FQGNSA. CDR3 length: 15 residues. In DNA form, the CDR3 reads TGTGCCAGCAGCTTTGACAGGGGAGGGAATCAGCCCCAGCATTTT. It encodes CASSFDRGGNQPQHF. Using reference TRBV7-2 and TRBJ1-5 for the parts outside the CDR3, the full variable domain is GAGVSQSPSNKVTEKGKDVELRCDPISGHTALYWYRQSLGQGLEFLIYFQGNSAPDKSGLPSDRFSAERTGGSVSTLTIQRTQQEDSAVYLCASSFDRGGNQPQHFGDGTRLSIL.

J is TRBJ2-7 and V is TRBV27, with TRBD2 matching over 9 bases. The CDR3 runs 15 residues. V was clipped by 3 bases and J by 6 bases; unmatched bases: 9. Germline V gives CDR1 MNHEY, CDR2 SMNVEV (reference sequence). Here the CDR3 DNA reads TGTGCCAGCAGTTTTGCGGCTAGCGGGGCCGGCGAGCAGTACTTC. Encoded protein: CASSFAASGAGEQYF.

This chain links TRBV19 with TRBJ2-7, with D perhaps matching TRBD1 (5 bases). From germline, CDR1 is LNHDA and CDR2 SQIVND (reference sequence). Trimming took off 5 bases at V and 1 base at J, with 12 bases between the two ends. This CDR3 is 14 amino acids long. The CDR3 sequence is CASSRQPPSYEQYF. In DNA, the CDR3 is TGTGCCAGTAGTCGACAGCCTCCATCCTACGAGCAGTACTTC.

The V gene is TRBV23-1, the J gene TRBJ2-7; TRBD1 aligns across 9 bases. TRBV23-1 counts as an open reading frame of uncertain function. This CDR3 is built from 14 residues. V lost 10 bases to trimming and J lost 4 bases; unmatched junction nucleotides: 11. CDR3 nucleotide sequence: TGCGCCAACATACCGGGACAGGGTTGGTACGAGCAGTACTTC. Its translation is CANIPGQGWYEQYF.

This clone turned up a few times. The rearrangement uses TRBV29-1 and TRBJ2-1, with D uncertain. The CDR3 runs to 11 residues. Looked up from germline, CDR1 is SQVTM and CDR2 is ANQGSEA. V was clipped by 4 bases and J by 8 bases, with 9 bases between them. This chain's CDR3 is CSVGRYDEQFF. DNA for the CDR3: TGCAGCGTTGGGAGATACGATGAGCAGTTCTTC.

V usage is TRBV19 and J usage is TRBJ1-4, with 7 bases identical to TRBD1. This CDR3 region has 13 residues. From germline, CDR1 is LNHDA and CDR2 SQIVND (reference sequence). V trimming: 5 bases; J trimming: 6 bases; junction bases outside the gene matches: 3. CDR3 sequence (DNA): TGTGCCAGTAGTGACCAGGGGGATGAAAAACTGTTTTTT. It specifies CASSDQGDEKLFF.

The chain couples TRBV19 to TRBJ2-7; TRBD2 matches 13 bases. This CDR3 contains 15 residues. The germline V gene has CDR1 LNHDA and CDR2 SQIVND (reference sequence). With 5 bases clipped from V and 6 bases from J, the junction kept 7 bases outside the gene matches. CDR3 region: CASSAKGLAGSEQYF. Written as DNA, the CDR3 is TGTGCCAGTAGTGCAAAGGGACTAGCGGGAAGCGAGCAGTACTTC.

V is TRBV4-3 and J is TRBJ2-3; no reliable D call. Deletions cut 3 bases from V and 6 bases from J, with 13 bases between. The length of the CDR3 is 14 residues. CDR1 LGHNA and CDR2 YSLEER come from the germline V gene. CDR3 nucleotide sequence: TGCGCCAGCAGCCACATAGCCCCTGGGGATACGCAGTATTTT. This codes for CASSHIAPGDTQYF.

The V gene is TRBV4-2, the J gene TRBJ1-1; no clear D. Per germline, CDR1 LGHNA and CDR2 YNFKEQ. Trimming removed 4 bases at V and 0 bases at J, with 12 bases between. This CDR3 comprises 15 residues. The CDR3 nucleotides read TGTGCCAGCAGCCGACTGGAGGTTATGAACACTGAAGCTTTCTTT. Protein product: CASSRLEVMNTEAFF.

The chain links TRBV28 to TRBJ2-7; 7 positions match TRBD2. Trimming removed 7 bases from V and 3 bases from J; junction bases left unmatched: 12. In germline, CDR1 is MDHEN, CDR2 SYDVKM. This CDR3 comprises 15 residues. CDR3 DNA sequence: TGTGCCAGCAAGGGTATCGGGGGGTCGGTCTACGAGCAGTACTTC. It encodes CASKGIGGSVYEQYF. Combining the CDR3 with reference TRBV28 and TRBJ2-7 gives the whole variable domain DVKVTQSSRYLVKRTGEKVFLECVQDMDHENMFWYRQDPGLGLRLIYFSYDVKMKEKGDIPEGYSVSREKKERFSLILESASTNQTSMYLCASKGIGGSVYEQYFGPGTRLTVT.

This chain connects TRBV7-9 to TRBJ2-7; tentatively, D is TRBD1 (5 bases). Trimming removed 8 bases from V and 6 bases from J, with 17 bases in between. Per germline, CDR1 SEHNR and CDR2 FQNEAQ (reference sequence). The CDR3 length is 13 residues. In DNA form, the CDR3 reads TGTGCCAGCCTGGCGGACAAACAATCCGAGCAGTACTTC. This gives the protein CASLADKQSEQYF.

V usage is TRBV4-1 and J usage is TRBJ2-1; 7 bases are a match to TRBD1. Trimming removed 3 bases from V and 5 bases from J; junction bases left unmatched: 7. The CDR3 extends over 15 amino acids. Germline V gene sequence: CDR1 MGHRA, CDR2 YSYEKL. The CDR3 is CASSQLTGYDNEQFF. DNA of the CDR3: TGCGCCAGCAGCCAGTTGACAGGGTACGACAATGAGCAGTTCTTC.

The chain uses TRBV7-2 and TRBJ2-7; 7 bases match TRBD1. The germline V gene encodes CDR1 SGHTA and CDR2 FQGNSA. The CDR3 covers 15 residues. Trimming took 7 bases from V and 8 from J; bases not matched to a gene: 17. CDR3 sequence (DNA): TGTGCCAGCATCAATACCCGGAACAGGGGATTTCAGCAGTACTTC. This encodes CASINTRNRGFQQYF.